The 2 T cell receptor beta chains below were found in one sample sequenced in a study of cytomegalovirus exposure and HLA in healthy donors (dated by TCRdb to the late 2010s). Library method: the immunoSEQ multiplex PCR assay. The multiplex PCR relied on a mix of 60 forward primers for TCR Vbeta segments and 13 reverse primers for TCR Jbeta segments. Entries here come from immuneACCESS through TCRdb and include only in-frame sequences with V and J called. Some clones fail to appear in such tables; in the studies checked, an unresolved V gene covers under half of the shortfall, and the cause of the remainder is unknown. The sample table holds about 130,000 clones, of which roughly 79% were seen once. The ten largest make up over 1.5% of the sample. Input material: PBMCs. The receptors originated from a woman in her forties in good health and CMV-seronegative.

V gene TRBV28 combines with J gene TRBJ1-5; no firm D call. The ends were cut back, 5 bases at V and 0 bases at J, with 14 bases in the middle. Per germline, CDR1 MDHEN and CDR2 SYDVKM. CDR3 size: 16 residues. The CDR3 nucleotides are TGTGCCAGCAGTCCTCCGAGGCGCGGTAGCAATCAGCCCCAGCATTTT. Translating gives CASSPPRRGSNQPQHF.

The V and J genes are TRBV19 and TRBJ1-1; the match to TRBD1 covers 9 bases. The CDR3 has 14 residues. Germline CDR1 LNHDA, CDR2 SQIVND (reference sequence). After removal of 3 bases from V and 10 bases from J, the junction contained 9 bases not matched to a gene. The CDR3 sequence: CASSISPDRGAAFF. DNA of the CDR3: TGTGCCAGTAGTATCTCCCCGGACAGGGGAGCAGCTTTCTTT.